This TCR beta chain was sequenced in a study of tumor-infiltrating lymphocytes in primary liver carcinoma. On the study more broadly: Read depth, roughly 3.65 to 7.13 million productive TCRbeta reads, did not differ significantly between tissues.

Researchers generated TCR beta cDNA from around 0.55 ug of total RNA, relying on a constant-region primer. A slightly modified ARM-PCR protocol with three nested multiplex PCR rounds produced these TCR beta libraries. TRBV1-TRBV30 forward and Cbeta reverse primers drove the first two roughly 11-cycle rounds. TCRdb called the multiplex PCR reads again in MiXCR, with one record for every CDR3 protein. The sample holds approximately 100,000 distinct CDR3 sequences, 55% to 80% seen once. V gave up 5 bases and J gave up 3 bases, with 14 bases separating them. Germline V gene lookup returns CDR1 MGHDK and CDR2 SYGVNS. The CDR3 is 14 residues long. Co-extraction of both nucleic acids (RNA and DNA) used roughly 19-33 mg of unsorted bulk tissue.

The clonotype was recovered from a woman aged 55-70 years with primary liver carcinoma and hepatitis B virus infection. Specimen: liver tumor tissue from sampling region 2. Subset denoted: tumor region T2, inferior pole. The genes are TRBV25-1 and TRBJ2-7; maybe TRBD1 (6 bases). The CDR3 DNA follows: TGTGCCAGCAGTCGAGCGCAGGGGAACTACGAGCAGTACTTC. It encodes CASSRAQGNYEQYF.